This entry concerns a single T cell receptor (beta chain). Original data processing: The assay estimated nucleated cells by amplifying reference gene primers. Profiled with immunoSEQ multiplex PCR; TCRdb holds only in-frame clones, not every one. That table furnishes V, J and clone size, whereas the DNA furnished D and trimming. This table has roughly 280,000 clones, 70% to 90% appearing once. This sample is drawn from a study of blood T cell repertoires in COVID-19. Overall study: Material from acute and convalescent COVID-19 was sourced from the United States, Italy and Spain. PBMCs, B-cell-depleted T cells, or T cells were the source of the cDNA or gDNA that made up the material.

Sequencing input: peripheral blood. This TCR was sampled from a man aged 18-30 years with active or convalescent COVID-19.

DNA of the CDR3: TGTGCCAGCACCCGGGGTTCTGGGGCCAACGTCCTGACTTTC. It specifies CASTRGSGANVLTF. This chain links TRBV3-1 (or the pseudogene TRBV3-2) with TRBJ2-6; perhaps TRBD2 as D (5 bases). Trimming stripped 7 bases from V and 1 base from J, with 8 bases between. This CDR3 spans 14 amino acids. CDR1 and CDR2 from the germline V gene are LGHDT and YNNKEL (reference sequence).